This entry is about one T cell receptor (beta chain). This sample stems from a study of blood T cell repertoires in COVID-19. Study-wide background: Sites across the United States, Italy and Spain contributed samples from acute and convalescent COVID-19. From T cells, B-cell-depleted T cells, or PBMCs came the material, which was cDNA or gDNA.

Trimming stripped 0 bases from V and 4 bases from J, with 13 bases between. The V gene's germline CDR1 is SGHKS and CDR2 YYEKEE (reference sequence). The CDR3 has 15 amino acids. Original data processing: Nucleated cell number was recorded as an estimate derived from reference gene primer amplification. The protocol was immunoSEQ multiplex PCR, while the TCRdb copy is restricted to in-frame clones and leaves out a portion. For V, J and clone size, that table is used; D and trimming come from the DNA. The sample has roughly 61,000 clones; over 75% are singletons. Sequenced: peripheral blood. The receptor was derived from a man of 80 years or more with acute or convalescent COVID-19. V and J are TRBV5-5 and TRBJ1-2; D is uncertain. CDR3 region: CASSLGARDFYGYTF. As DNA, the CDR3 is TGTGCCAGCAGCTTGGGAGCTCGAGATTTCTATGGCTACACCTTC. Full variable domain (remainder filled in from reference TRBV5-5 and TRBJ1-2): DAGVTQSPTHLIKTRGQQVTLRCSPISGHKSVSWYQQVLGQGPQFIFQYYEKEERGRGNFPDRFSARQFPNYSSELNVNALLLGDSALYLCASSLGARDFYGYTFGSGTRLTVV.